The text below deals with one T cell receptor (beta chain). This record comes from a study of blood T cell repertoires in COVID-19. Original analysis: Nucleated cell number was recorded as an estimate derived from reference gene primer amplification. Assay used: immunoSEQ multiplex PCR; TCRdb lists only in-frame clones, some missing. The V and J calls and the clone size are those of that table, but D and trimming were determined from the DNA. The repertoire holds fewer than 500,000 clones, with 75% to 90% as singletons. Those who participated ranged in age from roughly 18 to 100 years and resided in about two dozen US areas. Among Cohort 3 donors, those recovered had two negative PCRs, clearance, or symptom resolution. V shed 2 bases and J 8 bases; nucleotides not matched to a gene: 4. Germline V gene sequence: CDR1 MDHEN, CDR2 SYDVKM. The CDR3 runs 14 residues.

The rearrangement joins TRBV28 to TRBJ2-3; TRBD2 agrees at 10 bases. This receptor was taken from a man aged 30-40 years who had recovered from COVID-19. Sequencing input: PBMCs or T cells enriched from blood (not recorded which). This CDR3 is CASSLRLAGATQYF. The CDR3 region has the DNA TGTGCCAGCAGTTTAAGGCTAGCGGGAGCTACGCAGTATTTT. Together with reference TRBV28 and TRBJ2-3, the CDR3 gives the full variable domain: DVKVTQSSRYLVKRTGEKVFLECVQDMDHENMFWYRQDPGLGLRLIYFSYDVKMKEKGDIPEGYSVSREKKERFSLILESASTNQTSMYLCASSLRLAGATQYFGPGTRLTVL.